A selection of T cell receptor beta chains follows, all from one sample in a study of CD8 T cells in Susac syndrome. TCRdb reprocessed the immunoSEQ multiplex PCR reads with MiXCR, giving one entry per CDR3 protein. The sample shows some 150,000 distinct CDR3 sequences, approximately 96% of them seen only once. Sequenced material: CD8+ T cells from PBMCs. The receptors were gathered from a human donor with multiple sclerosis. CDR3s include the opening cysteine and the closing phenylalanine or tryptophan. The D gene is left open where the match is weak. The size field is filled for only some rows; it gives once, few, many or a size class.

- TRBJ1-6 - TRBV2 TGTGCCAGCAGTGCAAGGGAAACGGGGAATTCACCCCTCCACTTT CASSARETGNSPLHF
- TRBJ2-1 once TRBV20-1 TGCAGTGCTAGAGACGGGGGCTCCTATGAGCAGTTCTTC CSARDGGSYEQFF
- TRBJ1-2 - TRBV9 TGTGCCAGCCAACCAGGGGAGGGCTACACCTTC CASQPGEGYTF
- TRBJ1-2 - TRBV12-3/TRBV12-4 TGTGCCAGCAGTTTTCAGGCTAACTATGGCTACACCTTC CASSFQANYGYTF
TRBD1 TRBJ1-2 - TRBV6-6 TGTGCCAGCAGTCCCCGGACAGGGGGGAAATGGAATGGCTACACCTTC CASSPRTGGKWNGYTF
TRBD2 TRBJ2-3 once TRBV29-1 TGCAGCGTTGAGGGCACTAGCGGGGAGCCAGGAGATACGCAGTATTTT CSVEGTSGEPGDTQYF
- TRBJ1-3 - TRBV24-1 TGTGCCACAGGAGCTGGAAACACCATATATTTT CATGAGNTIYF
- TRBJ1-1 once TRBV2 TGTGCCAGTCCTGCGGGGGCTATGAACACTGAAGCTTTCTTT CASPAGAMNTEAFF
- TRBJ1-2 - TRBV11-2 TGTGCCAGCAGCTTAGCTCCAGTCAGCAATGGCTACACCTTC CASSLAPVSNGYTF
TRBD1 TRBJ2-3 - TRBV12-3/TRBV12-4 TGTGCCAGCAGTTCCGGGACAGAATTCACAGATACGCAGTATTTT CASSSGTEFTDTQYF
TRBD2 TRBJ2-3 - TRBV7-8 TGTGCCAGCAGCTTCGCCCCTAGCGGGGGCACAGATACGCAGTATTTT CASSFAPSGGTDTQYF
TRBD1 TRBJ1-5 - TRBV6-5 TGTGCCAGCAGTCCCCTCTCGGGACAGCCACAGCCCCAGCATTTT CASSPLSGQPQPQHF
- TRBJ1-2 - TRBV20-1 TGCAGTGCTAGGAAACAGGGCAACTATGGCTACACCTTC CSARKQGNYGYTF
- TRBJ2-7 - TRBV27 TGTGCCAGCAGTCCAGGACCGTTCTACGAGCAGTACTTC CASSPGPFYEQYF
- TRBJ2-5 - TRBV29-1 TGCAGCGTTGAAGGCTACGAAGGGCAAGAGACCCAGTACTTC CSVEGYEGQETQYF
- TRBJ1-6 - TRBV4-1 TGCGCCAGCAGCCAAGAGCGGGGGGGTTCACCCCTCCACTTT CASSQERGGSPLHF
- TRBJ1-2 - TRBV9 TGTGCCAGCAGCGTAGGACGAGTCTATGGCTACACCTTC CASSVGRVYGYTF
- TRBJ1-2 - TRBV27 TGTGCCAGCAGTTCCCTCGGGAGGGGCTACACCTTC CASSSLGRGYTF
TRBD2 TRBJ2-3 - TRBV9 TGTGCCAGCAGCCTTGGCGGGGGGTCCCCGACAGATACGCAGTATTTT CASSLGGGSPTDTQYF
- TRBJ2-3 once TRBV6-6 TGTGCCAGCAGTTATGATGGCGCGACCACAGATACGCAGTATTTT CASSYDGATTDTQYF
- TRBJ2-6 - TRBV3-1 TGTGCCAGCAGCCAAGTGGGGGGGCGCGTATCTGGGGCCAACGTCCTGACTTTC CASSQVGGRVSGANVLTF
- TRBJ1-2 - TRBV7-9 TGTGCCATGGGGGGCGCGGTTTTCACCTTC CAMGGAVFTF
- TRBJ2-3 - TRBV12-5 TGTGCTAGTGGTTTGGGACAGGATGGAAGAACAGATACGCAGTATTTT CASGLGQDGRTDTQYF
- TRBJ2-3 few TRBV2 TGTGCCAGCAGGGTCACAGATACGCAGTATTTT CASRVTDTQYF
- TRBJ1-2 - TRBV15 TGTGCCACCAGCAGAGGAGGGGGAAAAGGCTACACCTTC CATSRGGGKGYTF
- TRBJ1-1 once TRBV9 TGTGCCAGCAGCGTAGACGGAGGAATGAACACTGAAGCTTTCTTT CASSVDGGMNTEAFF
TRBD2 TRBJ2-7 - TRBV27 TGTGCCAGCAGTTTATTGGCAACGGGACTAACGTTCTACGAGCAGTACTTC CASSLLATGLTFYEQYF
TRBD2 TRBJ2-5 once TRBV12-5 TGTGCTAGTGGTTTGTCTACTAGCGGGGAACAAGAGACCCAGTACTTC CASGLSTSGEQETQYF
- TRBJ2-2 - TRBV15 TGTGCCACCAGCGGCCGGGCGACATTTGGGGAGCTGTTTTTT CATSGRATFGELFF
TRBD1 TRBJ2-7 - TRBV7-6 TGTGCCAGCAGCCCCCGACAGGGGCCGGCCTACGAGCAGTACTTC CASSPRQGPAYEQYF
- TRBJ1-6 - TRBV27 TGTGCCAGCAAACAGGGAGGATCACCCCTCCACTTT CASKQGGSPLHF
TRBD1 TRBJ2-1 - TRBV30 TGTGCCTGGAGTTTTGGACAGGGCTCCTACAATGAGCAGTTCTTC CAWSFGQGSYNEQFF